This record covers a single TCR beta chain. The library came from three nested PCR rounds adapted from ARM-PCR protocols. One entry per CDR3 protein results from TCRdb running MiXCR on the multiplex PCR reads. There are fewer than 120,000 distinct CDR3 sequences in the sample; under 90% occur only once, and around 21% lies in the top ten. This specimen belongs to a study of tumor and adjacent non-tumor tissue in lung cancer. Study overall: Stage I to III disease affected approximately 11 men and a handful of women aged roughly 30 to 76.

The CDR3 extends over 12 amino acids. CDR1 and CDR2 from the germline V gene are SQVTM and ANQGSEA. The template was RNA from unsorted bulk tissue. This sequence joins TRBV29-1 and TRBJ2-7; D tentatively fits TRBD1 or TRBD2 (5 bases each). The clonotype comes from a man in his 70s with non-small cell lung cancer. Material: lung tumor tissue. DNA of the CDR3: TGCAGTGTCTGGGGGACGAACCCCAAGCAGTACTTC. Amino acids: CSVWGTNPKQYF.